One sample yielded the 13 T cell receptor beta chains listed below, sequenced in a study of shared clonotypes between healthy human individuals. This table comes from immunoSEQ multiplex PCR, and its TCRdb copy is limited to in-frame clones, with some not included. The table records about 2.3 million clones, approximately 95% of them present only once. The sequencing input was naive CD4+ T cells from PBMCs. Subset in this sample: CD45RA+ positively selected. The receptors derive from a man aged 18 to 29 in good health. Some clones in this sample may be carry-over from other donors' samples.

Regarding this clone: This same CDR3 is encoded by further DNA sequences in the sample. The V gene is TRBV5-4, the J gene TRBJ2-1, with 9 bases matching TRBD2. The germline V gene has CDR1 SGHNT and CDR2 YYREEE (reference sequence). The CDR3 runs to 15 residues. V lost 4 bases to trimming and J lost 2 bases; unmatched junction nucleotides: 4. The CDR3 protein is CASSLSSGTYNEQFF. In DNA form, the CDR3 reads TGTGCCAGCAGCCTGTCTAGCGGGACCTACAATGAGCAGTTCTTC.

Turning to this clone: The sample holds other DNA sequences that translate to the same CDR3. The chain is built from TRBV18 and TRBJ2-7; 8 bases match TRBD2. Trimming took 2 bases from V and 3 from J; bases not matched to a gene: 6. This CDR3 spans 15 amino acids. The germline CDR1 and CDR2 sequences are KGHSH and LQKENI. CDR3 residues: CASSPGSGSSYEQYF. The CDR3 nucleotides read TGTGCCAGCTCACCAGGGAGCGGGAGTAGCTACGAGCAGTACTTC.

The gene calls are TRBV7-2 and TRBJ2-7, with 8 bases that match TRBD1. Germline-derived CDR1 and CDR2 are SGHTA and FQGNSA. The CDR3 has 16 residues. The J segment lost 6 bases and the V segment lost 6 bases, leaving 16 bases of the junction unmatched. The DNA of the CDR3 is TGTGCCAGCAGTCCTTCACCCGGGACAGGCGGGCTCGAGCAGTACTTC. This sequence encodes CASSPSPGTGGLEQYF.

This clone has a single count. This CDR3 is CASSRGTYGAYEQYF. Here the CDR3 DNA reads TGTGCCAGCAGTCGGGGGACCTACGGGGCCTACGAGCAGTACTTC. This sequence joins TRBV6-6 and TRBJ2-7, with D perhaps TRBD2 (6 bases). The CDR3 is made up of 15 amino acids. With 5 bases removed from V and 2 bases from J, the gap between germline ends came to 16 bases. Germline values: CDR1 MNHNY, CDR2 SVGAGI (reference sequence).

CDR3 residues: CASSATQTDGYTF. CDR3 in DNA: TGTGCCAGCAGCGCCACCCAAACGGATGGCTACACCTTC. The V gene is TRBV7-9, the J gene TRBJ1-2; D uncertain. V gave up 5 bases and J gave up 6 bases, with 13 bases separating them. From germline, CDR1 is SEHNR and CDR2 FQNEAQ (reference sequence). The CDR3 sequence is 13 residues long.

The genes are TRBV28 and TRBJ2-7; D is perhaps TRBD1 (6 bases). Germline V gene data show CDR1 as MDHEN and CDR2 as SYDVKM. This CDR3 comprises 15 residues. V dropped 8 bases and J dropped 2 bases, with 19 bases sitting between them. In DNA, the CDR3 is TGTGCCAGCGGAACTACAGGGAGCCTCCCCTACGAGCAGTACTTC. Protein: CASGTTGSLPYEQYF.

On this clone itself: Other nucleotide sequences from this sample produce the same CDR3. V is TRBV7-3 and J is TRBJ1-1; no clear D. The CDR3 has 14 residues. Germline lookup yields CDR1 SGHTA and CDR2 FQGTGA. V dropped 0 bases and J dropped 1 base, with 6 bases sitting between them. The CDR3 region has the DNA TGTGCCAGCAGCTTAACGTCGGGGAACACTGAAGCTTTCTTT. This sequence encodes CASSLTSGNTEAFF.

V is TRBV28 and J is TRBJ2-5; 8 bases align to TRBD1. The CDR3 extends over 13 amino acids. The V segment lost 2 bases and the J segment 5 bases; nucleotides outside the gene matches: 1. Germline V gene data show CDR1 as MDHEN and CDR2 as SYDVKM. CDR3 protein: CASSLQGAETQYF. The CDR3 bases are TGTGCCAGCAGTTTACAGGGGGCGGAGACCCAGTACTTC.

The chain combines TRBV10-3 with TRBJ2-3, with 9 bases identical to TRBD2. The trim removed 6 bases at V and 6 bases at J, leaving 4 bases unmatched. The CDR3 is 13 amino acids. Germline CDR1 reads ENHRY; CDR2 reads SYGVKD. CDR3 protein: CAIRAGGRDTQYF. As DNA, the CDR3 is TGTGCCATCAGGGCGGGAGGGAGGGATACGCAGTATTTT.

V usage is TRBV5-1 and J usage is TRBJ1-4; D not certain. Germline V gives CDR1 SGHRS, CDR2 YFSETQ. V gave up 0 bases and J gave up 5 bases, with 11 bases separating them. The CDR3 runs 15 residues. The CDR3 protein is CASSLVSSANEKLFF. In DNA form, the CDR3 reads TGCGCCAGCAGCTTGGTATCCAGCGCCAATGAAAAACTGTTTTTT.

The V call is TRBV7-2, the J call TRBJ1-4; 10 bases line up with TRBD1. Germline V gene lookup returns CDR1 SGHTA and CDR2 FQGNSA. The J segment lost 6 bases and the V segment lost 4 bases, leaving 5 bases of the junction unmatched. CDR3 length: 15 amino acids. This CDR3 is CASSYRDRGDEKLFF. DNA of the CDR3: TGTGCCAGCAGCTACCGGGACAGGGGTGATGAAAAACTGTTTTTT.

This sequence joins TRBV30 and TRBJ1-2; the D gene is possibly TRBD1 (5 bases). Germline CDR1 is GTSNPN and CDR2 is SVGIG (reference sequence). The CDR3 consists of 14 residues. Trimming left V 4 bases short and J 4 bases short, with 16 bases between. The CDR3 reads CAWNGGRGIYGYTF. In DNA form, the CDR3 reads TGTGCCTGGAATGGAGGGCGGGGGATCTATGGCTACACCTTC.

The chain links TRBV4-3 to TRBJ2-1; D remains unclear. CDR3 length: 15 amino acids. Germline-derived CDR1 and CDR2 are LGHNA and YSLEER. Trimming left V 0 bases short and J 6 bases short, with 12 bases between. Here the CDR3 DNA reads TGCGCCAGCAGCCAAGAAGGTGGAACTTCCAATGAGCAGTTCTTC. This sequence encodes CASSQEGGTSNEQFF.